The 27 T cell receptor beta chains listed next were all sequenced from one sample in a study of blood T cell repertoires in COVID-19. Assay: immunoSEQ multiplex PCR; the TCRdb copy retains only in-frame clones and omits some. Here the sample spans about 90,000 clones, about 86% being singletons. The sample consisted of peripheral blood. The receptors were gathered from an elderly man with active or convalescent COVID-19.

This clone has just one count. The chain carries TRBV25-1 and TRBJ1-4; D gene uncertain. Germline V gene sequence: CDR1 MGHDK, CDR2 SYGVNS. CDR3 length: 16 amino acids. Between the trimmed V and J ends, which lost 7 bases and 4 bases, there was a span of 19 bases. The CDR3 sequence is CASTKSGGSVNEKLFF. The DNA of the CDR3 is TGTGCCAGCACAAAATCGGGAGGCAGTGTTAATGAAAAACTGTTTTTT.

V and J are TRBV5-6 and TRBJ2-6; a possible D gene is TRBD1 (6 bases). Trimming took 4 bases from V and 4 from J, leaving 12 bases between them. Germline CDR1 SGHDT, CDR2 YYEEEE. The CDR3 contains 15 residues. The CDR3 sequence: CASSPTGLGANVLTF. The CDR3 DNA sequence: TGTGCCAGCAGCCCCACAGGGTTGGGGGCCAACGTCCTGACTTTC.

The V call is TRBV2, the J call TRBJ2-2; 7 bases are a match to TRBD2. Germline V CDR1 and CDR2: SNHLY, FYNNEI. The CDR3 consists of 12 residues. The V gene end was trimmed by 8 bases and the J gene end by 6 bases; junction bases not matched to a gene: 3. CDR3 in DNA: TGTGCCAGCCGTCGGGGGGCCGGGGAGCTGTTTTTT. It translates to CASRRGAGELFF.

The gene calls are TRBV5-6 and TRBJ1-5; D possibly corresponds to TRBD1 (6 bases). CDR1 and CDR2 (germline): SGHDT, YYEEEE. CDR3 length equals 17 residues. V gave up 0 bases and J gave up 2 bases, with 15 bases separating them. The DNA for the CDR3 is TGTGCCAGCAGCTTGGGGTTCACAGGGAGCGGCAATCAGCCCCAGCATTTT. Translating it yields CASSLGFTGSGNQPQHF.

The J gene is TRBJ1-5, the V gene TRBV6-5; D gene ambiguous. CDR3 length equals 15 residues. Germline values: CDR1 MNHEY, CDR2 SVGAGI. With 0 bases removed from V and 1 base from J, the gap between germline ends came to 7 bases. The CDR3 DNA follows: TGTGCCAGCAGTTACTCACGGGAAAGCAATCAGCCCCAGCATTTT. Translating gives CASSYSRESNQPQHF.

In DNA, the CDR3 is TGTGCCAGCAGCGTAGCTCCCCTTGCGGGAGGTACCTACGAGCAGTACTTC. It specifies CASSVAPLAGGTYEQYF. V gene TRBV9 combines with J gene TRBJ2-7, with 8 bases that match TRBD2. Germline V gene lookup returns CDR1 SGDLS and CDR2 YYNGEE. Trimming took 0 bases from V and 2 from J; bases not matched to a gene: 10. CDR3 length equals 17 residues. The variable domain in full, completed from reference TRBV9 and TRBJ2-7, reads DSGVTQTPKHLITATGQRVTLRCSPRSGDLSVYWYQQSLDQGLQFLIQYYNGEERAKGNILERFSAQQFPDLHSELNLSSLELGDSALYFCASSVAPLAGGTYEQYFGPGTRLTVT.

The CDR3 DNA reads as TGTGCCAGCAGCGGAATAGAGGGGACAGTGGATGAGCAGTTCTTC. This codes for CASSGIEGTVDEQFF. The J gene is TRBJ2-1, the V gene TRBV7-9, with 7 bases lining up with TRBD1. The CDR3 has 15 residues. CDR1 and CDR2 from the germline V gene are SEHNR and FQNEAQ (reference sequence). V shed 5 bases and J 8 bases; nucleotides not matched to a gene: 12.

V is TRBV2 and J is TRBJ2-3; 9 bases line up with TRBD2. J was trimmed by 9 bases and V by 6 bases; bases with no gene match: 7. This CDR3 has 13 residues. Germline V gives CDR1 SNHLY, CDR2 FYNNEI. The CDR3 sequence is CASRRGGRDTQYF. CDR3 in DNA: TGTGCCAGCAGGCGTGGCGGGAGGGACACGCAGTATTTT.

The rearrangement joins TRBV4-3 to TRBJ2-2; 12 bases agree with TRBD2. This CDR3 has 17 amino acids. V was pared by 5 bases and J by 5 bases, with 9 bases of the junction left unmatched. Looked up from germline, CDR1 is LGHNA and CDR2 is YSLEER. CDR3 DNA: TGCGCCAGCAGCAGTCAGACTAGCGGGAGAGAAACCGGGGAGCTGTTTTTT. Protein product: CASSSQTSGRETGELFF.

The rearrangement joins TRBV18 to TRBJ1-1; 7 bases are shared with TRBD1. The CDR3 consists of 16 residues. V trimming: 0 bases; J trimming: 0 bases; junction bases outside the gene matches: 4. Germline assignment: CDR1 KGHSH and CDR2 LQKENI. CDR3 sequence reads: CASSPPSRGVNTEAFF. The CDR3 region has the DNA TGTGCCAGCTCACCACCCTCCAGGGGGGTGAACACTGAAGCTTTCTTT.

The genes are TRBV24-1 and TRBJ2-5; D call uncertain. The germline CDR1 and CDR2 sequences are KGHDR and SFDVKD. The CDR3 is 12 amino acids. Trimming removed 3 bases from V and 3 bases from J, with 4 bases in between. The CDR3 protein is CATSDTEETQYF. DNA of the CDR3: TGTGCCACCAGTGATACAGAAGAGACCCAGTACTTC.

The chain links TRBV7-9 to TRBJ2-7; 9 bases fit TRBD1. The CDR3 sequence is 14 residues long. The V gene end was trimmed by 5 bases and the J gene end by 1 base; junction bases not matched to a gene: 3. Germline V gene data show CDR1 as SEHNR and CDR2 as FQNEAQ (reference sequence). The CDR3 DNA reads TGTGCCAGCAGCCAGGGACAGGGTTCCTACGAGCAGTACTTC. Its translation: CASSQGQGSYEQYF.

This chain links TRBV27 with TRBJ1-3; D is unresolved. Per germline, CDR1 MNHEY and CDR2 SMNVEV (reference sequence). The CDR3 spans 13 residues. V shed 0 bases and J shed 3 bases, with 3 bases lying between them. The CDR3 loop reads CASSLSYGNTIYF. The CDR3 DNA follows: TGTGCCAGCAGTTTATCGTATGGAAACACCATATATTTT.

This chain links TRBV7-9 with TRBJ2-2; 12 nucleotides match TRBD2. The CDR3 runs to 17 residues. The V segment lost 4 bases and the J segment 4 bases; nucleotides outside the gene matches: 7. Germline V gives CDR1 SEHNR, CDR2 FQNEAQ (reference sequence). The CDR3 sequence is CASSSRLAGAGTGELFF. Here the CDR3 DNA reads TGTGCCAGCAGCTCCCGACTAGCGGGAGCGGGCACCGGGGAGCTGTTTTTT.

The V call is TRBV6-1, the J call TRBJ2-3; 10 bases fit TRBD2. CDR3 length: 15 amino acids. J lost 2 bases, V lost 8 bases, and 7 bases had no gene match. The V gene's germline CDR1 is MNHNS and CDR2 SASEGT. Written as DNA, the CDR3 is TGTGCCAGCTGTCAAGCGGGAGGGGTCACAGATACGCAGTATTTT. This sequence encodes CASCQAGGVTDTQYF.

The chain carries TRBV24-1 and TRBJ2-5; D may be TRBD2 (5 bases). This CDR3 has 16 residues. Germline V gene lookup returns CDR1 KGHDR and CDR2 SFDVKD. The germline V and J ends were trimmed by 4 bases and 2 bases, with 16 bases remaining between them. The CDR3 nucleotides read TGTGCCACCAGTGAAGGGAGAGGAGGCCGTCAAGAGACCCAGTACTTC. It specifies CATSEGRGGRQETQYF.

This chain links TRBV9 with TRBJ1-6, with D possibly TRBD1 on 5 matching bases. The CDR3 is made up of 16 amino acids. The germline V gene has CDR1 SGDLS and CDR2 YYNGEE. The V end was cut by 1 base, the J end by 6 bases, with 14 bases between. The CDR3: CASSVRAGGANSPLHF. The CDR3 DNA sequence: TGTGCCAGCAGCGTACGGGCAGGAGGGGCTAATTCACCCCTCCACTTT.

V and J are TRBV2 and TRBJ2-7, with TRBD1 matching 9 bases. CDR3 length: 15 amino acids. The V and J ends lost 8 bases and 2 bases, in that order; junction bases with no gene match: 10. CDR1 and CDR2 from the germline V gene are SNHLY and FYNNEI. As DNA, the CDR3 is TGTGCCAGCTCGATGTCCGGGACAGGGACCTACGAGCAGTACTTC. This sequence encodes CASSMSGTGTYEQYF.

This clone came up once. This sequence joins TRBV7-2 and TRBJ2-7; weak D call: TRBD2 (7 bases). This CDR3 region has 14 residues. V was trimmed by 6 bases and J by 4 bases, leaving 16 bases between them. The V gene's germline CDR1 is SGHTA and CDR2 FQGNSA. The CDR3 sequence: CASSQGSGIYEQYF. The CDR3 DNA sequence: TGTGCCAGCAGTCAGGGGAGCGGGATTTACGAGCAGTACTTC.

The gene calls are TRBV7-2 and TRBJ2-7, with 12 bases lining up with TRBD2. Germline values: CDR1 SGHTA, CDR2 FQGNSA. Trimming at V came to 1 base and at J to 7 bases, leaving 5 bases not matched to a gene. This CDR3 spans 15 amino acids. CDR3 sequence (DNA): TGTGCCAGCAGCTTAGATCTAGCGGGAGGGCGGGAGCAGTACTTC. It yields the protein CASSLDLAGGREQYF.

The CDR3 loop is CASSVVGGSRETQYF. CDR3 in DNA: TGTGCCAGCAGCGTAGTAGGAGGAAGTCGGGAGACCCAGTACTTC. J is TRBJ2-5 and V is TRBV9, with D perhaps matching TRBD2 (5 bases). The CDR3 is made up of 15 amino acids. Trimming shortened V by 0 bases and J by 5 bases, and 14 bases separated the two germline ends. From germline, CDR1 is SGDLS and CDR2 YYNGEE.

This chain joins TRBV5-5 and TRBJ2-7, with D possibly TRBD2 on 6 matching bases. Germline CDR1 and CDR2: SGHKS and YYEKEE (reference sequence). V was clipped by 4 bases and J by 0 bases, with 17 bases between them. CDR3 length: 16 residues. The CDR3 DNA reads TGTGCCAGCAGCCGCGATCCGGGACTCAGCTCCTACGAGCAGTACTTC. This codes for CASSRDPGLSSYEQYF.

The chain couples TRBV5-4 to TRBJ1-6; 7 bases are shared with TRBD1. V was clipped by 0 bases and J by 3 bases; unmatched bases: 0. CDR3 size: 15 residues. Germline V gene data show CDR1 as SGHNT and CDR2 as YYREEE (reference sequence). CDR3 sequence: CASSLGDSYNSPLHF. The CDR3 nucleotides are TGTGCCAGCAGCTTGGGGGACAGCTATAATTCACCCCTCCACTTT.

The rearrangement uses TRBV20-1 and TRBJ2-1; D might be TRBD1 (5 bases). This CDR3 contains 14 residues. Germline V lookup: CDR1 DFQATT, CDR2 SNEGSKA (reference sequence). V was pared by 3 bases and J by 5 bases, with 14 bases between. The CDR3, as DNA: TGCAGTGCTAGTCCCCCAGGGCTAAACAATGAGCAGTTCTTC. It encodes CSASPPGLNNEQFF.

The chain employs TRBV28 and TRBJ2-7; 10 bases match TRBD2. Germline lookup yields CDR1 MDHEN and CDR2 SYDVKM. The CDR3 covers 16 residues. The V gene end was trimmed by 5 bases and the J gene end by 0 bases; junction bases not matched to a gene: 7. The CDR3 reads CASSEAGTSVSYEQYF. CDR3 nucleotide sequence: TGTGCCAGCAGTGAGGCCGGGACTAGCGTCTCCTACGAGCAGTACTTC.

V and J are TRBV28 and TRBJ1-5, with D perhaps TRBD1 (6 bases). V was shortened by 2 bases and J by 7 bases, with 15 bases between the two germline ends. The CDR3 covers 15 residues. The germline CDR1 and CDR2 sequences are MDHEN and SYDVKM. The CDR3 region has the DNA TGTGCCAGCAGTTTACAAACAGGGATTCACCAGCCCCAGCATTTT. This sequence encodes CASSLQTGIHQPQHF. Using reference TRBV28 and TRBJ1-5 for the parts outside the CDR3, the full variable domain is DVKVTQSSRYLVKRTGEKVFLECVQDMDHENMFWYRQDPGLGLRLIYFSYDVKMKEKGDIPEGYSVSREKKERFSLILESASTNQTSMYLCASSLQTGIHQPQHFGDGTRLSIL.

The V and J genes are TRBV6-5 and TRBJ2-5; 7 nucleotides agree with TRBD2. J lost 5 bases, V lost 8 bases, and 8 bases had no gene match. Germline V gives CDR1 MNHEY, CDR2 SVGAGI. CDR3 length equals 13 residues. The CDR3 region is CASGLRGEETQYF. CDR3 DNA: TGTGCCAGCGGCCTTCGGGGGGAGGAGACCCAGTACTTC.